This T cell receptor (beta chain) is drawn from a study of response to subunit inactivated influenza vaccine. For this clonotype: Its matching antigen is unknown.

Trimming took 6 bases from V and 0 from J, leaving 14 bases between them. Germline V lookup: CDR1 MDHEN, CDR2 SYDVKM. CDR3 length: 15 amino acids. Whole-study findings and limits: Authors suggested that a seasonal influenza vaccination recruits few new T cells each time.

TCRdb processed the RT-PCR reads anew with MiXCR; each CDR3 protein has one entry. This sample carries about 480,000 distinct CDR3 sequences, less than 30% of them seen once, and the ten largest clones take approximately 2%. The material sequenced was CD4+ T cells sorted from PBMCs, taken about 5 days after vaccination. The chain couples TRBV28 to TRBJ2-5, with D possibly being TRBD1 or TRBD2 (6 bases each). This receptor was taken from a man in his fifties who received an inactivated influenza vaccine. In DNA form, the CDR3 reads TGTGCCAGCAGCCGAGGGGGGTACAACCAAGAGACCCAGTACTTC. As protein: CASSRGGYNQETQYF. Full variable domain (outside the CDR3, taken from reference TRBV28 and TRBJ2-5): DVKVTQSSRYLVKRTGEKVFLECVQDMDHENMFWYRQDPGLGLRLIYFSYDVKMKEKGDIPEGYSVSREKKERFSLILESASTNQTSMYLCASSRGGYNQETQYFGPGTRLLVL.